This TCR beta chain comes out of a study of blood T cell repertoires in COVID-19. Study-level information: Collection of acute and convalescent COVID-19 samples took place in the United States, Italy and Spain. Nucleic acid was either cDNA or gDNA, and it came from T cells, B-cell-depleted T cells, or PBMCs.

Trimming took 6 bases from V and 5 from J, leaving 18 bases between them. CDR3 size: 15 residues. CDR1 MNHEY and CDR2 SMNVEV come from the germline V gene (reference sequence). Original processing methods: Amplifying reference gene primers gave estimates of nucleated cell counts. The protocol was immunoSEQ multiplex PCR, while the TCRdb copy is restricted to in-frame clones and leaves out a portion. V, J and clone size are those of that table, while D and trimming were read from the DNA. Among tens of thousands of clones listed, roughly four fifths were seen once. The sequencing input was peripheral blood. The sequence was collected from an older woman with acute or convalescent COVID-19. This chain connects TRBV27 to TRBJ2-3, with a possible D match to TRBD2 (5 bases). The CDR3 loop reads CASRTLEGAVDTQYF. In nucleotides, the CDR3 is TGTGCCAGCAGGACTCTTGAGGGCGCGGTAGATACGCAGTATTTT.